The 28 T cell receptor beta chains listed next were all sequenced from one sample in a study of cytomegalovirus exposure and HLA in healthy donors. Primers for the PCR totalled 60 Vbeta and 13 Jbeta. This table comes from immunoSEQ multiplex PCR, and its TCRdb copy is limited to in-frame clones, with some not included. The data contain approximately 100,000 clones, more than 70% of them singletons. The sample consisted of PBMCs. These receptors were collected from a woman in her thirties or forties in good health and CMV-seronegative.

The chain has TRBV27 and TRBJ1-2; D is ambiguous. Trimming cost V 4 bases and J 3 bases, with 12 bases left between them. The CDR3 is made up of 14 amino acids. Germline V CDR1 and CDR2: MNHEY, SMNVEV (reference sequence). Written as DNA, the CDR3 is TGTGCCAGCAGTTCCATACCTCGGGACTATGGCTACACCTTC. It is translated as CASSSIPRDYGYTF.

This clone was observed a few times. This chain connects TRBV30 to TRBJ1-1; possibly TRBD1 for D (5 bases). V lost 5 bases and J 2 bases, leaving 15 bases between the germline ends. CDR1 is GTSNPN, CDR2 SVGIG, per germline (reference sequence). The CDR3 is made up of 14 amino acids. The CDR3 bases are TGTGCCTGGGGGGGGACGGCCGTCAACACTGAAGCTTTCTTT. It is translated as CAWGGTAVNTEAFF.

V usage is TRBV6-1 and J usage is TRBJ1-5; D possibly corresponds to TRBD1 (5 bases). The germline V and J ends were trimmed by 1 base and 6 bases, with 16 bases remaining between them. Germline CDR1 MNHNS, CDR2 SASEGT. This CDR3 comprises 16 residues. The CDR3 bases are TGTGCCAGCAGTGAAGGGCAGGGTACGGGAGGTCAGCCCCAGCATTTT. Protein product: CASSEGQGTGGQPQHF.

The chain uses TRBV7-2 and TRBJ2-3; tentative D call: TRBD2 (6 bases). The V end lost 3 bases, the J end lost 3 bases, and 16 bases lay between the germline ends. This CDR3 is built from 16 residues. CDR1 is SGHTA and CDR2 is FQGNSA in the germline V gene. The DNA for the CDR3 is TGTGCCAGCAGCTTCCTCCCGAGCGGGTTGACAGATACGCAGTATTTT. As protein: CASSFLPSGLTDTQYF.

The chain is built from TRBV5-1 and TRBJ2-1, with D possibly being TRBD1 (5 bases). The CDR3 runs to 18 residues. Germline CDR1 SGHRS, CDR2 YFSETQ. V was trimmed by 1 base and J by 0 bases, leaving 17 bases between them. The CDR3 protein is CASSLRAQTVFSYNEQFF. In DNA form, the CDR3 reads TGCGCCAGCAGCTTGAGGGCCCAGACAGTCTTCTCCTACAATGAGCAGTTCTTC. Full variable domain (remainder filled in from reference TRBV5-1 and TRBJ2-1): KAGVTQTPRYLIKTRGQQVTLSCSPISGHRSVSWYQQTPGQGLQFLFEYFSETQRNKGNFPGRFSGRQFSNSRSEMNVSTLELGDSALYLCASSLRAQTVFSYNEQFFGPGTRLTVL.

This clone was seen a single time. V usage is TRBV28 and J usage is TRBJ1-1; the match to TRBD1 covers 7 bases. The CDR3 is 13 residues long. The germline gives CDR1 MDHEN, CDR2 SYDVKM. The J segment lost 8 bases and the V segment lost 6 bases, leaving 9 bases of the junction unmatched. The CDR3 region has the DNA TGTGCCAGCAGAAACCCGGGGACAGAAGAAGCTTTCTTT. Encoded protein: CASRNPGTEEAFF.

The DNA of the CDR3 is TGCAGCGTCAAGAAGGGGACTAGCGGCTTGGGGACCTACAATGAGCAGTTCTTC. Translation: CSVKKGTSGLGTYNEQFF. The gene calls are TRBV29-1 and TRBJ2-1, with 11 bases aligning to TRBD2. The trim removed 6 bases at V and 2 bases at J, leaving 15 bases unmatched. CDR1 and CDR2 from the germline V gene are SQVTM and ANQGSEA. The CDR3 consists of 18 residues.

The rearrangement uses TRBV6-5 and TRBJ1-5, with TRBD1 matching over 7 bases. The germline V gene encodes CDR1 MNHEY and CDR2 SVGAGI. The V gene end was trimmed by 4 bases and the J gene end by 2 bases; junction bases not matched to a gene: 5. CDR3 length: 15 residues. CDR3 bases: TGTGCCAGCAGTTTGAACAGGGGTGGCAATCAGCCCCAGCATTTT. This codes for CASSLNRGGNQPQHF.

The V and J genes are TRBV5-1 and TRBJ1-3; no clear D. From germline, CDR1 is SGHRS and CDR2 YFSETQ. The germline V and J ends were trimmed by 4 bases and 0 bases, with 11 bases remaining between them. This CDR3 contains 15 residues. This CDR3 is CASSHRGSSGNTIYF. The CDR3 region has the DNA TGCGCCAGCAGCCACCGAGGGAGCTCTGGAAACACCATATATTTT. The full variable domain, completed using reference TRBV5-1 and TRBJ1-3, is KAGVTQTPRYLIKTRGQQVTLSCSPISGHRSVSWYQQTPGQGLQFLFEYFSETQRNKGNFPGRFSGRQFSNSRSEMNVSTLELGDSALYLCASSHRGSSGNTIYFGEGSWLTVV.

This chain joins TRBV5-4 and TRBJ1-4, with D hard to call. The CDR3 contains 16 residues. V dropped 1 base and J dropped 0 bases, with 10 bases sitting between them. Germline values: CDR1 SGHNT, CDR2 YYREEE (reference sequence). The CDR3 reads CASSLLADATNEKLFF. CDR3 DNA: TGTGCCAGCAGCTTGTTAGCGGATGCAACTAATGAAAAACTGTTTTTT. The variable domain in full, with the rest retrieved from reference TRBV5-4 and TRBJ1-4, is ETGVTQSPTHLIKTRGQQVTLRCSSQSGHNTVSWYQQALGQGPQFIFQYYREEENGRGNFPPRFSGLQFPNYSSELNVNALELDDSALYLCASSLLADATNEKLFFGSGTQLSVL.

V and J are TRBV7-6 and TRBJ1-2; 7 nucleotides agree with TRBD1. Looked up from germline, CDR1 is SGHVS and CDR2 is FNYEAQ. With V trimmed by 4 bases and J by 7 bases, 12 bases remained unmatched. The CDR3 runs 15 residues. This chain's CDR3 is CASSSKVADRVGYTF. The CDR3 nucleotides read TGTGCCAGCAGCTCCAAGGTGGCCGACAGGGTTGGCTACACCTTC. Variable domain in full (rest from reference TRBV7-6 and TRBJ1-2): GAGVSQSPRYKVTKRGQDVALRCDPISGHVSLYWYRQALGQGPEFLTYFNYEAQQDKSGLPNDRFSAERPEGSISTLTIQRTEQRDSAMYRCASSSKVADRVGYTFGSGTRLTVV.

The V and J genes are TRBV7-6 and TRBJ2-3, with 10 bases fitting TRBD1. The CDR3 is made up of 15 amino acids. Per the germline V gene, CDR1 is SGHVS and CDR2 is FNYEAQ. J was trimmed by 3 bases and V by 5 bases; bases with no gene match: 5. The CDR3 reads CASSPRDRGTDTQYF. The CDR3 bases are TGTGCCAGCAGCCCCCGGGACAGGGGAACAGATACGCAGTATTTT. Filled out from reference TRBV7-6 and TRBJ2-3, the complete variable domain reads GAGVSQSPRYKVTKRGQDVALRCDPISGHVSLYWYRQALGQGPEFLTYFNYEAQQDKSGLPNDRFSAERPEGSISTLTIQRTEQRDSAMYRCASSPRDRGTDTQYFGPGTRLTVL.

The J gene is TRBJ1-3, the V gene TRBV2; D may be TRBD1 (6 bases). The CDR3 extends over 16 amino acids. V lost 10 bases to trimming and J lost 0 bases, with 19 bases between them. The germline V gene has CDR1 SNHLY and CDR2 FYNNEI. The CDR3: CATKTGRGSSGNTIYF. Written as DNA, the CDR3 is TGTGCCACCAAAACGGGCAGGGGAAGCTCTGGAAACACCATATATTTT.

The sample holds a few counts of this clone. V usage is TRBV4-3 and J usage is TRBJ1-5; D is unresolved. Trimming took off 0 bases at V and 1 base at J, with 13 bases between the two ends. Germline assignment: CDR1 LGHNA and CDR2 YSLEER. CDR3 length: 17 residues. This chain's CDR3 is CASSQDRTRGSNQPQHF. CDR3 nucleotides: TGCGCCAGCAGCCAAGATCGTACCCGAGGAAGCAATCAGCCCCAGCATTTT.

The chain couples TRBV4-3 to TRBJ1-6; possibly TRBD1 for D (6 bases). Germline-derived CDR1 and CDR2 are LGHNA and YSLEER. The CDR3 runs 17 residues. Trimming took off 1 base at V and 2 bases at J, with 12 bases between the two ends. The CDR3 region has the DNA TGCGCCAGCAGCCAAGTTAACAGGGTTGCCTATAATTCACCCCTCCACTTT. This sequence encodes CASSQVNRVAYNSPLHF.

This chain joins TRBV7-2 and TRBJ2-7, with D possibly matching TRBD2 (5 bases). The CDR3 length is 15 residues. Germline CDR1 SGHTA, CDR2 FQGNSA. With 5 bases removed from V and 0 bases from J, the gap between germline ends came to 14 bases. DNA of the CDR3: TGTGCCAGCAGCCCCACCGCGGGCCACTCCTACGAGCAGTACTTC. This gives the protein CASSPTAGHSYEQYF.

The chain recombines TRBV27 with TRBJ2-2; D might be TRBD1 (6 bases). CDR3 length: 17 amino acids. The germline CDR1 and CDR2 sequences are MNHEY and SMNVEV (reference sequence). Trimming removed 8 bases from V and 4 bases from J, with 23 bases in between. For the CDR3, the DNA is TGTGCCAGCCTCTACAAAGGGACATCGACGAGCACCGGGGAGCTGTTTTTT. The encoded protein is CASLYKGTSTSTGELFF.

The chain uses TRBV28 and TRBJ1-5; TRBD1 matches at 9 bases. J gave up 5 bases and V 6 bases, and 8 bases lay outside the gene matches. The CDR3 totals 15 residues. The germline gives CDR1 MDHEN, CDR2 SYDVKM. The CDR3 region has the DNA TGTGCCAGCAGCATCGACAGGGGGATTTATCAGCCCCAGCATTTT. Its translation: CASSIDRGIYQPQHF.

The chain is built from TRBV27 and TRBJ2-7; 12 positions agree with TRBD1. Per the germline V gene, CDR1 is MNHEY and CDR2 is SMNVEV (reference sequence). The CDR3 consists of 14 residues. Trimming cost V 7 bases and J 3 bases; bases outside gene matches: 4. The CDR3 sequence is CASKGQGAVYEQYF. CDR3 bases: TGTGCCAGCAAGGGACAGGGGGCTGTCTACGAGCAGTACTTC.

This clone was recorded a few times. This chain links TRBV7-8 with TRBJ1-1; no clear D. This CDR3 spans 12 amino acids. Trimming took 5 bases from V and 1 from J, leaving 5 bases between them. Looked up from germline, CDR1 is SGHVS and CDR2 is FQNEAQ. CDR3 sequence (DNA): TGTGCCAGCAGCCGAGAGAACACTGAAGCTTTCTTT. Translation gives CASSRENTEAFF. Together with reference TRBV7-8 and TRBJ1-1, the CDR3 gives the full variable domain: GAGVSQSPRYKVAKRGQDVALRCDPISGHVSLFWYQQALGQGPEFLTYFQNEAQLDKSGLPSDRFFAERPEGSVSTLKIQRTQQEDSAVYLCASSRENTEAFFGQGTRLTVV.

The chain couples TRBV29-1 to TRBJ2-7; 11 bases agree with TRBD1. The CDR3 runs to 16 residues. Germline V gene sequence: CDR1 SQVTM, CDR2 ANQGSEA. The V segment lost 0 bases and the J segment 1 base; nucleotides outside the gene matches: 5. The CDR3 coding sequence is TGCAGCGTTGAAGATCCCCGGGACAGGGGGTCCTACGAGCAGTACTTC. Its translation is CSVEDPRDRGSYEQYF.

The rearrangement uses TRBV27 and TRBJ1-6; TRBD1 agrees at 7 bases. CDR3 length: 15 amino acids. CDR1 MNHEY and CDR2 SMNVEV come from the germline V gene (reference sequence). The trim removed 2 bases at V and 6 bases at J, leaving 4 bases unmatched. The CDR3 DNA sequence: TGTGCCAGCAGTTTAGGGACAGCTTTTAATTCACCCCTCCACTTT. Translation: CASSLGTAFNSPLHF.

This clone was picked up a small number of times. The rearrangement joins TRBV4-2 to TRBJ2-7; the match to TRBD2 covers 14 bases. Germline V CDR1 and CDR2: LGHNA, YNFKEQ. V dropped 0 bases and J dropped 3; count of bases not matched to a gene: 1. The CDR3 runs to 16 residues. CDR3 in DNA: TGTGCCAGCAGCCAAGATGGGACTAGCGGGGGCTACGAGCAGTACTTC. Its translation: CASSQDGTSGGYEQYF.

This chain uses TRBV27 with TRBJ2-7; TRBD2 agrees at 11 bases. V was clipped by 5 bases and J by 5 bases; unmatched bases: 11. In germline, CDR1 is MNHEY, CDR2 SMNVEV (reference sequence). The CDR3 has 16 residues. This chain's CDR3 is CASSPDIAGGPNEQYF. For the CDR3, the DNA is TGTGCCAGCAGTCCCGATATAGCGGGGGGGCCGAACGAGCAGTACTTC.

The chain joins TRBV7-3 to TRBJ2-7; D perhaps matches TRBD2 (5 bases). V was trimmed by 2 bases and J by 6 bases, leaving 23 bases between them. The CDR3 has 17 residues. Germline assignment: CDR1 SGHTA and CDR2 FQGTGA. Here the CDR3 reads CASSLAPEGVPSGEQYF. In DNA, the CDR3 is TGTGCCAGCAGCTTAGCACCCGAGGGAGTCCCGTCGGGCGAGCAGTACTTC. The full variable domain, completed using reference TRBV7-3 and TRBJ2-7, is GAGVSQTPSNKVTEKGKYVELRCDPISGHTALYWYRQSLGQGPEFLIYFQGTGAADDSGLPNDRFFAVRPEGSVSTLKIQRTERGDSAVYLCASSLAPEGVPSGEQYFGPGTRLTVT.

CDR3 coding DNA: TGTGCCAGTAGTATACGAGATACCTACGAGCAGTACTTC. This codes for CASSIRDTYEQYF. This rearrangement joins TRBV19 to TRBJ2-7; D remains ambiguous. Germline V gene lookup returns CDR1 LNHDA and CDR2 SQIVND (reference sequence). CDR3 length: 13 amino acids. The V gene lost 2 bases and the J gene lost 2 bases, with 7 bases spanning the gap.

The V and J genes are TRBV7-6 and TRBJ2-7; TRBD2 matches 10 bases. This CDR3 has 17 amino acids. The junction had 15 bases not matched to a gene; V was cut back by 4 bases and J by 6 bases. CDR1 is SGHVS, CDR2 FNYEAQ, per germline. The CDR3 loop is CASSSKPALAGVGEQYF. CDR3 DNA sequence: TGTGCCAGCAGCTCGAAACCGGCCCTAGCGGGGGTGGGCGAGCAGTACTTC.

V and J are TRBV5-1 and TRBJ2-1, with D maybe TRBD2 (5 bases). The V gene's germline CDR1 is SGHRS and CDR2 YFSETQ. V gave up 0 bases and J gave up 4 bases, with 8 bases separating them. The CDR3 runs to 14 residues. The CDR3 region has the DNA TGCGCCAGCAGCTTGGACGGGAAATACAATGAGCAGTTCTTC. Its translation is CASSLDGKYNEQFF.